This TCR beta chain was observed in a study of blood T cell repertoires in COVID-19. The overall study: Samples came from the United States, Italy and Spain, spanning acute and convalescent COVID-19. The cDNA or gDNA used as material had been derived from T cells, B-cell-depleted T cells, or PBMCs.

Per the study methods: Nucleated cell counts were estimated from reference gene primer amplification. The data were produced by immunoSEQ multiplex PCR, yet TCRdb's version contains in-frame clones alone and is incomplete. The D gene and trimming were derived from the DNA, and the V and J assignments and clone size from that table. This table has 65,000 or so clones, approximately 73% appearing once. Only a few counts were recorded for this clone. The V and J ends lost 6 bases and 4 bases respectively, with 16 bases between them. From germline, CDR1 is LNHDA and CDR2 SQIVND (reference sequence). The CDR3 runs 15 residues.

Sequenced: peripheral blood. The TCR comes from a woman aged 45-65 years with active or convalescent COVID-19. This chain links TRBV19 with TRBJ1-5, with D perhaps matching TRBD1 (6 bases). The CDR3 nucleotides are TGTGCCAGTAGCTACCTCGCCAGGGGAAATCAGCCCCAGCATTTT. Amino acids: CASSYLARGNQPQHF.